This TCR beta chain was identified in a study of blood T cell repertoires in COVID-19. Two negative PCRs, clearance, or symptom resolution were required of recovered Cohort 3 donors. Sequencing was performed with immunoSEQ multiplex PCR; in TCRdb, only in-frame clones are kept and a portion is missing. The sample includes about 470,000 clones, around 87% of them seen just once. The CDR3 totals 13 residues. V dropped 6 bases and J dropped 6 bases, with 14 bases sitting between them. This sequence was found in a woman between 18 and 30 years old who had recovered from COVID-19. The genes are TRBV12-3 or TRBV12-4 and TRBJ1-2, with a tentative D call TRBD1 (6 bases). The sample consisted of PBMCs or T cells enriched from blood (not recorded which). In DNA, the CDR3 is TGTGCCAGCAGAACTACAGGGAAGGATGGCTACACCTTC. This gives the protein CASRTTGKDGYTF.